These 26 T cell receptor beta chains were sequenced from one sample in a study of beta chain features in type 1 diabetes. Expressed TCRB transcripts got sequenced, as all isolated RNA was reverse transcribed. Measured with immunoSEQ multiplex PCR; TCRdb has only the in-frame clones, and not every one. The sample records about 39,000 clones, around 48% being singletons. The specimen was central memory CD4+ T cells from blood. The receptors here all came from a woman aged 18-29 years in good health.

This chain uses TRBV7-7 with TRBJ2-1; maybe TRBD2 (6 bases). Germline lookup yields CDR1 SSHAT and CDR2 FNYEAQ (reference sequence). The CDR3 contains 15 residues. Trimming stripped 2 bases from V and 5 bases from J, with 13 bases between. The CDR3 reads CASSLSLASDNEQFF. Here the CDR3 DNA reads TGTGCCAGCAGCTTATCTCTAGCTAGCGACAATGAGCAGTTCTTC.

This chain connects TRBV11-2 to TRBJ1-1; 10 positions match TRBD1. CDR3 size: 14 residues. Germline V gene data show CDR1 as SGHAT and CDR2 as FQNNGV. Trimming cost V 5 bases and J 5 bases; bases outside gene matches: 5. The CDR3 DNA reads TGTGCCAGCAGCCTGGGACAGGGGACAACTGAAGCTTTCTTT. It translates to CASSLGQGTTEAFF.

The chain is built from TRBV5-1 and TRBJ2-4; D is undetermined. V lost 0 bases and J lost 2, with 6 bases in between. This CDR3 is built from 14 residues. Germline CDR1 is SGHRS and CDR2 is YFSETQ. The CDR3 region has the DNA TGCGCCAGCAGCTTGGAACTCTCCAAAAACATTCAGTACTTC. This translates into CASSLELSKNIQYF.

The rearrangement links TRBV11-2 to TRBJ2-5; 10 bases match TRBD2. The CDR3 contains 15 residues. Germline lookup yields CDR1 SGHAT and CDR2 FQNNGV. The V and J ends lost 4 bases and 7 bases, in that order; junction bases with no gene match: 9. The CDR3 here is CASSSPASGGATQYF. The CDR3 DNA reads TGTGCCAGCAGCTCCCCCGCTAGCGGGGGAGCGACCCAGTACTTC.

This chain connects TRBV6-6 to TRBJ2-3; no reliable D call. The CDR3 runs 11 residues. CDR1 and CDR2 (germline): MNHNY, SVGAGI (reference sequence). The germline V and J ends were trimmed by 8 bases and 3 bases, with 6 bases remaining between them. The CDR3 bases are TGTGCCAGCGAGGCTACAGATACGCAGTATTTT. This encodes CASEATDTQYF.

The rearrangement links TRBV30 to TRBJ1-3; 7 bases are shared with TRBD1. The CDR3 has 15 residues. After removal of 4 bases from V and 0 bases from J, the junction contained 6 bases not matched to a gene. CDR1 and CDR2 (germline): GTSNPN, SVGIG (reference sequence). CDR3 sequence reads: CAWKGADLSGNTIYF. CDR3 sequence (DNA): TGTGCCTGGAAGGGGGCAGATCTCTCTGGAAACACCATATATTTT.

A few counts support this clone. The chain employs TRBV6-1 and TRBJ2-3; no reliable D call. V lost 2 bases to trimming and J lost 7 bases, with 10 bases between them. Per the germline V gene, CDR1 is MNHNS and CDR2 is SASEGT. The CDR3 is made up of 13 amino acids. CDR3 amino acids: CASSELASNTQYF. CDR3 coding DNA: TGTGCCAGCAGTGAACTGGCCAGTAATACGCAGTATTTT.

The rearrangement joins TRBV10-3 to TRBJ1-4; D unresolved. Trimming cost V 3 bases and J 8 bases, with 13 bases left between them. The CDR3 runs to 14 residues. The germline gives CDR1 ENHRY, CDR2 SYGVKD. The CDR3 sequence is CAISDDTVGEKLFF. CDR3 nucleotides: TGTGCCATCAGTGACGACACGGTCGGCGAAAAACTGTTTTTT.

This clone was picked up one time. This rearrangement joins TRBV5-1 to TRBJ1-1; D is possibly TRBD1 (6 bases). Germline CDR1 reads SGHRS; CDR2 reads YFSETQ. CDR3 length equals 13 residues. The V gene lost 1 base and the J gene lost 4 bases, with 8 bases spanning the gap. The CDR3: CASSLRGGTEAFF. In DNA, the CDR3 is TGCGCCAGCAGCTTGAGGGGGGGCACTGAAGCTTTCTTT.

The sample holds one count of this clone. The CDR3 DNA sequence: TGTGCCAGCAGCCTAGCGGGAGGGTCTTACGAGCAGTACTTC. It yields the protein CASSLAGGSYEQYF. The rearrangement links TRBV2 to TRBJ2-7; 12 positions agree with TRBD2. Per the germline V gene, CDR1 is SNHLY and CDR2 is FYNNEI. Trimming took 6 bases from V and 4 from J; bases not matched to a gene: 4. The CDR3 length is 14 residues.

The V gene is TRBV2, the J gene TRBJ2-5; tentative D call: TRBD1 (5 bases). The germline gives CDR1 SNHLY, CDR2 FYNNEI. V was trimmed by 6 bases and J by 3 bases, leaving 8 bases between them. This CDR3 has 12 amino acids. The CDR3: CASRTAEETQYF. The CDR3 DNA reads as TGTGCCAGCAGGACAGCAGAAGAGACCCAGTACTTC.

This clone was counted a single time. V is TRBV11-2 and J is TRBJ2-5; the D gene is possibly TRBD2 (5 bases). The DNA end is more similar to TRBJ2-7, so the J call may be wrong. Germline values: CDR1 SGHAT, CDR2 FQNNGV. The CDR3 sequence is 15 residues long. The CDR3 DNA reads TGTGCCAGCAGCTTAGAACAGCGGCTCACCTACGAGCAGTACTTC. Encoded protein: CASSLEQRLTYEQYF.

The J gene is TRBJ1-3, the V gene TRBV6-5; D possibly corresponds to TRBD1 (5 bases). V shed 10 bases and J shed 2 bases, with 15 bases lying between them. CDR3 length: 14 amino acids. Germline V CDR1 and CDR2: MNHEY, SVGAGI. Written as DNA, the CDR3 is TGTGCCACCGAGGAAGGGGCGGCTGGAAACACCATATATTTT. Translated, it gives CATEEGAAGNTIYF.

The chain is built from TRBV29-1 and TRBJ1-1, with D unresolved. V lost 2 bases and J 5 bases, leaving 15 bases between the germline ends. This CDR3 contains 14 residues. CDR1 is SQVTM, CDR2 ANQGSEA, per germline. The CDR3 reads CSVERSGFGTEAFF. In DNA form, the CDR3 reads TGCAGCGTTGAAAGGTCCGGGTTCGGAACTGAAGCTTTCTTT. The complete variable domain, with remaining parts taken from reference TRBV29-1 and TRBJ1-1, reads SAVISQKPSRDICQRGTSLTIQCQVDSQVTMMFWYRQQPGQSLTLIATANQGSEATYESGFVIDKFPISRPNLTFSTLTVSNMSPEDSSIYLCSVERSGFGTEAFFGQGTRLTVV.

This chain joins TRBV19 and TRBJ1-2; no clear D gene. The CDR3 loop spans 14 amino acids. V lost 3 bases to trimming and J lost 2 bases, with 10 bases between them. Germline loops: CDR1 LNHDA, CDR2 SQIVND (reference sequence). This chain's CDR3 is CASSIQAENYGYTF. The CDR3 DNA reads TGTGCCAGTAGTATTCAGGCAGAGAACTATGGCTACACCTTC. The full variable domain, its missing parts supplied by reference TRBV19 and TRBJ1-2, is DGGITQSPKYLFRKEGQNVTLSCEQNLNHDAMYWYRQDPGQGLRLIYYSQIVNDFQKGDIAEGYSVSREKKESFPLTVTSAQKNPTAFYLCASSIQAENYGYTFGSGTRLTVV.

This clone came up a few times. The chain uses TRBV5-1 and TRBJ2-7, with TRBD1 identical over 9 bases. The CDR3 runs to 16 residues. Germline V CDR1 and CDR2: SGHRS, YFSETQ. V shed 0 bases and J 7 bases; nucleotides not matched to a gene: 11. CDR3 sequence reads: CASSLGEGQGITEQYF. In nucleotides, the CDR3 is TGCGCCAGCAGCTTGGGAGAGGGACAGGGTATAACGGAGCAGTACTTC.

The chain has TRBV28 and TRBJ2-1; D might be TRBD2 (7 bases). This CDR3 spans 16 amino acids. The germline V and J ends were trimmed by 5 bases and 5 bases, with 19 bases remaining between them. Germline V gene lookup returns CDR1 MDHEN and CDR2 SYDVKM. Here the CDR3 DNA reads TGTGCCAGCAGTCCTCCCGGGGGGCGGGCCAACAATGAGCAGTTCTTC. Its translation: CASSPPGGRANNEQFF. The full variable domain, its missing parts supplied by reference TRBV28 and TRBJ2-1, is DVKVTQSSRYLVKRTGEKVFLECVQDMDHENMFWYRQDPGLGLRLIYFSYDVKMKEKGDIPEGYSVSREKKERFSLILESASTNQTSMYLCASSPPGGRANNEQFFGPGTRLTVL.

The gene calls are TRBV18 and TRBJ2-7; unclear D gene. Trimming took 1 base from V and 4 from J, leaving 8 bases between them. Germline-derived CDR1 and CDR2 are KGHSH and LQKENI. The CDR3 consists of 13 residues. The CDR3 nucleotides read TGTGCCAGCTCACCACTAACAGAATACGAGCAGTACTTC. Protein product: CASSPLTEYEQYF.

The chain has TRBV9 and TRBJ2-7; D remains ambiguous. Trimming removed 1 base at V and 0 bases at J, with 8 bases between. The CDR3 is made up of 14 amino acids. In germline, CDR1 is SGDLS, CDR2 YYNGEE. This CDR3 reads CASSVMTNSYEQYF. The CDR3 DNA sequence: TGTGCCAGCAGCGTAATGACAAACTCCTACGAGCAGTACTTC. Combining the CDR3 with reference TRBV9 and TRBJ2-7 gives the whole variable domain DSGVTQTPKHLITATGQRVTLRCSPRSGDLSVYWYQQSLDQGLQFLIQYYNGEERAKGNILERFSAQQFPDLHSELNLSSLELGDSALYFCASSVMTNSYEQYFGPGTRLTVT.

This clone came up once. The chain couples TRBV6-5 to TRBJ2-5; TRBD1 matches 9 bases. V gave up 4 bases and J gave up 5 bases; unmatched junction bases: 8. CDR1 MNHEY and CDR2 SVGAGI come from the germline V gene. This CDR3 contains 15 residues. CDR3 in amino acids: CASSSPGQGSETQYF. The CDR3 nucleotides are TGTGCCAGCAGTTCCCCGGGACAGGGCTCGGAGACCCAGTACTTC.

This rearrangement joins TRBV2 to TRBJ2-5; 12 nucleotides line up with TRBD2. The germline gives CDR1 SNHLY, CDR2 FYNNEI. V trimming: 4 bases; J trimming: 4 bases; junction bases outside the gene matches: 7. CDR3 length equals 16 residues. CDR3 in amino acids: CASSGLAGERGETQYF. The CDR3 DNA sequence: TGTGCCAGCAGTGGACTAGCGGGAGAACGCGGAGAGACCCAGTACTTC.

V gene TRBV5-6 combines with J gene TRBJ1-5; no firm D call. The CDR3 is made up of 15 amino acids. With 4 bases removed from V and 2 bases from J, the gap between germline ends came to 13 bases. Germline values: CDR1 SGHDT, CDR2 YYEEEE. The CDR3 here is CASSLYAPGNQPQHF. DNA for the CDR3: TGTGCCAGCAGCCTTTATGCCCCGGGCAATCAGCCCCAGCATTTT. The entire variable domain, with the rest obtained from reference TRBV5-6 and TRBJ1-5, is as follows: DAGVTQSPTHLIKTRGQQVTLRCSPKSGHDTVSWYQQALGQGPQFIFQYYEEEERQRGNFPDRFSGHQFPNYSSELNVNALLLGDSALYLCASSLYAPGNQPQHFGDGTRLSIL.

In nucleotides, the CDR3 is TGTGCCAGCAGCGTAACCGGGACAGGGGCCTACAATGAGCAGTTCTTC. Translation: CASSVTGTGAYNEQFF. The chain combines TRBV9 with TRBJ2-1; 10 bases are shared with TRBD1. This CDR3 is 16 amino acids long. J was trimmed by 2 bases and V by 1 base; bases with no gene match: 3. Per the germline V gene, CDR1 is SGDLS and CDR2 is YYNGEE.

This clone was detected a few times. The J gene is TRBJ2-3, the V gene TRBV5-6; D ambiguous. The CDR3 has 15 amino acids. Germline CDR1 and CDR2: SGHDT and YYEEEE. Trimming stripped 0 bases from V and 2 bases from J, with 10 bases between. The CDR3 DNA is TGTGCCAGCAGCTTGGGTCCGAGGATCACAGATACGCAGTATTTT. It specifies CASSLGPRITDTQYF.

V and J are TRBV7-8 and TRBJ1-2; D remains unclear. V was pared by 1 base and J by 1 base, with 10 bases between. The CDR3 runs 15 residues. Germline values: CDR1 SGHVS, CDR2 FQNEAQ. As DNA, the CDR3 is TGTGCCAGCAGCTTAGGCCGAGGAGTTAACTATGGCTACACCTTC. Its translation is CASSLGRGVNYGYTF. The entire variable domain, with the rest obtained from reference TRBV7-8 and TRBJ1-2, is as follows: GAGVSQSPRYKVAKRGQDVALRCDPISGHVSLFWYQQALGQGPEFLTYFQNEAQLDKSGLPSDRFFAERPEGSVSTLKIQRTQQEDSAVYLCASSLGRGVNYGYTFGSGTRLTVV.

This chain uses TRBV13 with TRBJ2-3; 9 bases fit TRBD2. The CDR3 consists of 24 residues. The germline V gene has CDR1 PRHDT and CDR2 FYEKMQ (reference sequence). The V and J ends lost 0 bases and 0 bases, in that order; junction bases with no gene match: 25. CDR3 amino acids: CASSLGTSFGSGGIKGLSTDTQYF. The DNA of the CDR3 is TGTGCCAGCAGCTTAGGCACTTCGTTTGGAAGCGGGGGGATTAAGGGGCTCAGCACAGATACGCAGTATTTT. Based on the CDR3 plus reference TRBV13 and TRBJ2-3, the full variable domain is AAGVIQSPRHLIKEKRETATLKCYPIPRHDTVYWYQQGPGQDPQFLISFYEKMQSDKGSIPDRFSAQQFSDYHSELNMSSLELGDSALYFCASSLGTSFGSGGIKGLSTDTQYFGPGTRLTVL.